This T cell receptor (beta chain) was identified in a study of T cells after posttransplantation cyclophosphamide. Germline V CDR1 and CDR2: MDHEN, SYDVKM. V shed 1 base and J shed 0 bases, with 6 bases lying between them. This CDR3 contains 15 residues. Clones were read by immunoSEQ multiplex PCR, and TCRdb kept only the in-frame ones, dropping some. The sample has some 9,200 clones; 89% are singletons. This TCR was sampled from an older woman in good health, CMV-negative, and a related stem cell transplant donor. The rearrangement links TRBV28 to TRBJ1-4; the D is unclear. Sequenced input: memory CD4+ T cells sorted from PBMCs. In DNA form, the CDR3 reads TGTGCCAGCAGTTTATCGGGAACAACTAATGAAAAACTGTTTTTT. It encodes CASSLSGTTNEKLFF.